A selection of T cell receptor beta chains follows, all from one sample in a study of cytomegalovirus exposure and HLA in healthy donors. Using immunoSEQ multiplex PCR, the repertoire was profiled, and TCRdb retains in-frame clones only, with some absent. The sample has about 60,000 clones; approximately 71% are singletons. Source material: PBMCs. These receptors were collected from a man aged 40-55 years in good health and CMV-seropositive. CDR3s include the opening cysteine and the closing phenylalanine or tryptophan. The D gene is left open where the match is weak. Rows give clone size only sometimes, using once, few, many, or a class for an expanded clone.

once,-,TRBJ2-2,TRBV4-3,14,TGCGCCAGCAGCCAGGGGGCCGAAGGCGGGGAGCTGTTTTTT,CASSQGAEGGELFF
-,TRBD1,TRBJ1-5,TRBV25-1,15,TGTGCCAGCAGTGCCGCCGGGACAGGGTACCAGCCCCAGCATTTT,CASSAAGTGYQPQHF
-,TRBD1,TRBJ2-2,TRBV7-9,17,TGTGCCAGCAGCGGACAGGGCAGGTTCAGTAACACCGGGGAGCTGTTTTTT,CASSGQGRFSNTGELFF
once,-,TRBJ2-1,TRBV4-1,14,TGCGCCAGCAGCCCACAGGGGGGGGACAATGAGCAGTTCTTC,CASSPQGGDNEQFF
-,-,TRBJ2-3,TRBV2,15,TGTGCCAGCACAAGCCAAGGGACTAGCACAGATACGCAGTATTTT,CASTSQGTSTDTQYF
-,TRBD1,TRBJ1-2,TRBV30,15,TGTGCCTGGAGTGGGGGACAGGTCATCGCCTATGGCTACACCTTC,CAWSGGQVIAYGYTF
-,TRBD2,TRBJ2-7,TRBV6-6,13,TGTGCCAGCTGCTGGGGACTAGCTTACGAGCAGTACTTC,CASCWGLAYEQYF
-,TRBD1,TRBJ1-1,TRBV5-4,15,TGTGCCAGCAGCGGACCGGGACAGGGGGACACTGAAGCTTTCTTT,CASSGPGQGDTEAFF
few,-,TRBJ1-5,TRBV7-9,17,TGTGCCAGCAGCAAAACCGGGACAACTTCTAGCAATCAGCCCCAGCATTTT,CASSKTGTTSSNQPQHF
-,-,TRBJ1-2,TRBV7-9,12,TGTGCCGGCGGGGCCTCTAACTATGGCTACACCTTC,CAGGASNYGYTF
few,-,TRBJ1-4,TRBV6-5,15,TGTGCCAGCAGCCCCGCGGACAGTAGCGCCGAAAAACTGTTTTTT,CASSPADSSAEKLFF
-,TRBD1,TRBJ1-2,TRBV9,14,TGTGCCAGCAGCTGGGACAGGGGGCGACGTGGCTACACCTTC,CASSWDRGRRGYTF
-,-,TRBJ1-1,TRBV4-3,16,TGCGCCAGCAGCCAAGATATGGGGGAGGGGGACACTGAAGCTTTCTTT,CASSQDMGEGDTEAFF
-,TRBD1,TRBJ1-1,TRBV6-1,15,TGTGCCAGCAGTGAGGGGACAGGGGGCGCGGGATCGGCTTTCTTT,CASSEGTGGAGSAFF
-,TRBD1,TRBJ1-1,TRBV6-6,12,TGTGCCAGTGGGGACAGCTACAAAGAAGCTTTCTTT,CASGDSYKEAFF
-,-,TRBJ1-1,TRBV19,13,TGTGCCAGTAGTATGGGACAGAACACTGAAGCTTTCTTT,CASSMGQNTEAFF
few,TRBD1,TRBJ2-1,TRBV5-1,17,TGCGCCAGCAGCTTGGTCCCGGGACAGGGTTCCTACAATGAGCAGTTCTTC,CASSLVPGQGSYNEQFF
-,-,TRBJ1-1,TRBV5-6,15,TGTGCCAGCAGCCTTCTAGGACTGTTGAACACTGAAGCTTTCTTT,CASSLLGLLNTEAFF
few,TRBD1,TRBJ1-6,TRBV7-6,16,TGTGCCAGCAGCTTTGCCAGGGGGCTCTATAATTCACCCCTCCACTTT,CASSFARGLYNSPLHF
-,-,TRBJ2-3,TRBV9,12,TGTGCCAGCAGCGTAGCCCAGGATACGCAGTATTTT,CASSVAQDTQYF
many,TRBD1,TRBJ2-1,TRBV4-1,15,TGCGCCAGCAGCCACGGACAGGGGGGACTGGATGAGCAGTTCTTC,CASSHGQGGLDEQFF
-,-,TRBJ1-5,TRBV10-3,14,TGTGCCATCAGTGAGTCGGGGGGTCGACAGCCCCAGCATTTT,CAISESGGRQPQHF
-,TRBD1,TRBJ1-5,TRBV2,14,TGTGCCAGCAGTCTGGGACAGGGAGGCCAGCCCCAGCATTTT,CASSLGQGGQPQHF
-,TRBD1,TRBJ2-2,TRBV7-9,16,TGTGCCAGCACTCTGGCGGGGACAGGGCTCTCCGGGGAGCTGTTTTTT,CASTLAGTGLSGELFF
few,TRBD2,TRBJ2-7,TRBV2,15,TGTGCCAGCAGTTTTTCGGGTAGCGGGGGCTACGAGCAGTACTTC,CASSFSGSGGYEQYF
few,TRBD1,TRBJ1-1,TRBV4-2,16,TGTGCCAGCAGCAACAATCCGGGACAGGTGTGGACTGAAGCTTTCTTT,CASSNNPGQVWTEAFF
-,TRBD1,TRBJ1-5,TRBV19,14,TGTGCCAGTAGTCTTGACAGGGATCCGCAGCCCCAGCATTTT,CASSLDRDPQPQHF
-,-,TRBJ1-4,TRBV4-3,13,TGCGCCAGCAGCCGCCAAGTACGGGAAAAACTGTTTTTT,CASSRQVREKLFF
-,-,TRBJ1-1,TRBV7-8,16,TGTGCCAGCAGCTTAGCGCTGGGACACCTGAACACTGAAGCTTTCTTT,CASSLALGHLNTEAFF
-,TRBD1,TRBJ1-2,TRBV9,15,TGTGCCAGCAGCGCCGCTGGACAGGGCGGCTATGGCTACACCTTC,CASSAAGQGGYGYTF
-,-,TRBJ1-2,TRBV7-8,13,TGTGCCAGCAGCTTAGAGAGAATTCGTGGCTACACCTTC,CASSLERIRGYTF
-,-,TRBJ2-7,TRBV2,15,TGTGCCAGCAGTCATATAGATCCGAGCTCCTACGAGCAGTACTTC,CASSHIDPSSYEQYF
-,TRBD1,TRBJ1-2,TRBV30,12,TGTGCCTGGGGGGACAGCGGCTATGGCTACACCTTC,CAWGDSGYGYTF
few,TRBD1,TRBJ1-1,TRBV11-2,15,TGTGCCAGCAGCTTATTGACAGGGGAGAACACTGAAGCTTTCTTT,CASSLLTGENTEAFF
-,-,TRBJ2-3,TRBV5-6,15,TGTGCCAGCAGCTTGACAAGGGGCTCGTCAGATACGCAGTATTTT,CASSLTRGSSDTQYF
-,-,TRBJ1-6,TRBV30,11,TGTGCCTGGAGTCTCAATTCACCCCTCCACTTT,CAWSLNSPLHF
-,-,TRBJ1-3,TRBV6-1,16,TGTGCCAGCAGTGAAGCGTTAGGAGGGTTTGGAAACACCATATATTTT,CASSEALGGFGNTIYF